These 10 T cell receptor beta chains originate from one sample sequenced in a study of beta chain features in type 1 diabetes. Expressed TCRB transcripts were sequenced after all isolated RNA was converted to cDNA. Produced via immunoSEQ multiplex PCR; TCRdb's table is partial and in-frame only. The table records about 40,000 clones, roughly 50% of them present only once. The sequenced material came from stem cell memory CD4+ T cells from blood. These receptors were collected from a woman aged 25-40 years in good health.

In nucleotides, the CDR3 is TGCGCCAGCAGCCAAGGGGCGAGCTCTGGGGCCAACGTCCTGACTTTC. Its protein is CASSQGASSGANVLTF. V gene TRBV4-1 combines with J gene TRBJ2-6, with unresolved D. Trimming took 1 base from V and 0 from J, leaving 7 bases between them. This CDR3 is 16 amino acids long. Looked up from germline, CDR1 is MGHRA and CDR2 is YSYEKL.

This sequence joins TRBV25-1 and TRBJ2-3; TRBD2 might be the D (6 bases). Germline CDR1 reads MGHDK; CDR2 reads SYGVNS. The CDR3 is 15 amino acids. Trimming cost V 3 bases and J 3 bases, with 13 bases left between them. CDR3 DNA sequence: TGTGCCAGCAGTGATGTCGGGAGTGGAACAGATACGCAGTATTTT. Protein: CASSDVGSGTDTQYF. Full variable domain (rest looked up from reference TRBV25-1 and TRBJ2-3): EADIYQTPRYLVIGTGKKITLECSQTMGHDKMYWYQQDPGMELHLIHYSYGVNSTEKGDLSSESTVSRIRTEHFPLTLESARPSHTSQYLCASSDVGSGTDTQYFGPGTRLTVL.

The chain joins TRBV4-2 to TRBJ2-7, with TRBD2 identical over 9 bases. The CDR3 spans 16 residues. The germline V gene encodes CDR1 LGHNA and CDR2 YNFKEQ. The trim removed 1 base at V and 2 bases at J, leaving 6 bases unmatched. The CDR3 nucleotides are TGTGCCAGCAGCCAAGTGCTAGCGGGACAAGCCTACGAGCAGTACTTC. Translating gives CASSQVLAGQAYEQYF.

The V gene is TRBV18, the J gene TRBJ2-7; 10 bases map to TRBD1. From germline, CDR1 is KGHSH and CDR2 LQKENI. With V trimmed by 5 bases and J by 9 bases, 16 bases remained unmatched. There are 16 residues in the CDR3. The CDR3 loop is CASSAGQGPRPNAQYF. CDR3 coding DNA: TGTGCCAGCTCAGCGGGACAGGGGCCCCGACCCAACGCGCAGTACTTC.

The chain links TRBV27 to TRBJ2-2; 7 positions match TRBD2. Unmatched junction bases numbered 5, after V lost 3 bases and J lost 1 base. This CDR3 comprises 16 residues. From germline, CDR1 is MNHEY and CDR2 SMNVEV (reference sequence). DNA of the CDR3: TGTGCCAGCAGTTTGGCGGGAGCCATGAACACCGGGGAGCTGTTTTTT. Protein sequence: CASSLAGAMNTGELFF.

In this sample, this clone turned up a few times. The chain employs TRBV2 and TRBJ2-7, with a tentative D call TRBD1 (5 bases). This CDR3 region has 12 residues. The germline gives CDR1 SNHLY, CDR2 FYNNEI. Trimming shortened V by 6 bases and J by 0 bases, and 6 bases separated the two germline ends. The CDR3 protein is CASRDNSYEQYF. The DNA of the CDR3 is TGTGCCAGCAGGGACAACTCCTACGAGCAGTACTTC.

The genes are TRBV18 and TRBJ2-7; D is possibly TRBD2 (5 bases). V was trimmed by 2 bases and J by 3 bases, leaving 20 bases between them. The CDR3 covers 17 residues. Germline V gene data show CDR1 as KGHSH and CDR2 as LQKENI. The CDR3 loop is CASSPDPPGSEYYEQYF. The CDR3 nucleotides read TGTGCCAGCTCACCAGATCCCCCGGGGAGCGAATACTACGAGCAGTACTTC.

This chain uses TRBV30 with TRBJ2-7; D not resolved. V lost 0 bases and J 0 bases, leaving 9 bases between the germline ends. CDR1 and CDR2 (germline): GTSNPN, SVGIG (reference sequence). The length of the CDR3 is 14 residues. In DNA form, the CDR3 reads TGTGCCTGGAGTGTTCATCTGAGCTCCTACGAGCAGTACTTC. As protein: CAWSVHLSSYEQYF.

The chain has TRBV6-6 and TRBJ2-7; 7 positions match TRBD1. J was trimmed by 1 base and V by 10 bases; bases with no gene match: 10. The CDR3 spans 14 residues. CDR1 is MNHNY and CDR2 is SVGAGI in the germline V gene (reference sequence). In DNA, the CDR3 is TGTGCCACTGGGACAGCCTTATCGTCCTACGAGCAGTACTTC. It translates to CATGTALSSYEQYF.

Only a few counts were recorded for this clone. The chain recombines TRBV18 with TRBJ2-3; tentatively, D is TRBD2 (6 bases). Trimming cost V 0 bases and J 0 bases, with 7 bases left between them. There are 15 residues in the CDR3. Germline V lookup: CDR1 KGHSH, CDR2 LQKENI. The chain's CDR3 is CASSPPGTSTDTQYF. CDR3 in DNA: TGTGCCAGCTCACCACCGGGGACTAGCACAGATACGCAGTATTTT.